This T cell receptor beta chain is from a study of blood T cells in healthy people across ages. Study-level points and caveats: Reliance upon unsorted PBMCs precluded definitive naive versus antigen-experienced comparison. More naive CD4+ cells and higher diversity marked long-lived donors relative to aged donors.

A second PCR of 7 to 11 cycles used a sample-barcoded 5' primer and a J-beta primer mix. Each of the cDNA molecules was tagged by a template-switch adaptor with 12 random nucleotides. TCRdb reanalysed the 5' RACE reads using MiXCR and keeps one entry per CDR3 protein. This table holds 1.5 million to 2 million distinct CDR3 sequences, around half found once. Regarding this clonotype: The antigen is undetermined.

The germline V and J ends were trimmed by 4 bases and 8 bases, with 11 bases remaining between them. The length of the CDR3 is 12 residues. In germline, CDR1 is SNHLY, CDR2 FYNNEI. The receptor's source is a woman between 40 and 55 years old in good health. V gene TRBV2 combines with J gene TRBJ1-2; no clear D gene. The specimen sequenced was blood. This CDR3 reads CASSVVARGYTF. CDR3 DNA sequence: TGTGCCAGCAGTGTGGTGGCCCGGGGCTACACCTTC.